This T cell receptor (beta chain) was recovered during a study of blood T cells in healthy people across ages. This CDR3 spans 13 amino acids. Looked up from germline, CDR1 is DFQATT and CDR2 is SNEGSKA (reference sequence). A sample-barcoded 5' primer and a J-beta primer mix were used in a second PCR of roughly 6 to 11 cycles. TCRdb reprocessed the 5' RACE reads with MiXCR, giving one entry per CDR3 protein. In the table there are about 1,500,000 distinct CDR3 sequences, 42% of which are singletons. The source is a woman aged 18-35 years in good health. This rearrangement joins TRBV20-1 to TRBJ2-4; tentatively, D is TRBD2 (6 bases). The J call is doubtful: the DNA matches TRBJ2-7 better. Sequenced sample: blood. The CDR3 loop reads CSAGGIDSYEQYF. The CDR3 nucleotides are TGCAGTGCCGGCGGGATCGACTCCTACGAGCAGTACTTC.